This T cell receptor beta chain was documented in a study of T cell repertoires in cytomegalovirus infection. Across the study: It was recently identified HLA-C-restricted and well-studied HLA-B-restricted CMV epitopes that the study used. Matching HLA type, along with CMV infection, was indicated by public TCR beta signatures.

General observations from the study: Clonotypes of TCR beta that were HLA-C-restricted and CMV-specific dominated the ex vivo response.

This clonotype has just one count. Its target is unknown. V was clipped by 0 bases and J by 0 bases, with 7 bases between them. The germline gives CDR1 SGHNT, CDR2 YYREEE (reference sequence). This CDR3 is built from 15 residues. TCRdb redid the calling of the reads with MiXCR, one entry per CDR3 protein. Of a few hundred thousand distinct CDR3 sequences in the sample, 30% to 35% are singletons; the top ten hold 17%. The chain is built from TRBV5-4 and TRBJ1-3; maybe TRBD1 (5 bases). The receptor's source is a human donor in good health (CMV status not recorded). Some clones in this sample may be carry-over from other donors' samples. Here the sequenced sample was cultured PBMCs, taken from culture after CMV antigen stimulation. The CDR3: CASSLGQNSGNTIYF. CDR3 in DNA: TGTGCCAGCAGCTTGGGACAGAACTCTGGAAACACCATATATTTT.